A single sample gave rise to the 19 T cell receptor beta chains below, sequenced in a study of CD8 T cells in Susac syndrome (dated by TCRdb to the late 2010s). Preparation of the library involved the immunoSEQ multiplex PCR assay. RNA was extracted using the RNeasy kit, and roughly 0.5 to 1 microgram was reverse transcribed with random hexamers. TCRdb reanalyzed the raw reads on its own, using fastp at Q25 for trimming and MiXCR for clone calling, and kept in-frame beta chains. Each CDR3 protein appears once, grouped with its most common genes and DNA. Recorded for this sample are 300,000 to 350,000 distinct CDR3 sequences; 92% of them occurred a single time. The ten largest make up roughly 0.07% of the sample. The sample was CD4+ T cells from PBMCs. These TCRs come from a human donor with multiple sclerosis.

The gene calls are TRBV5-6 and TRBJ1-6, with no clear D. Trimming took 4 bases from V and 6 from J, leaving 20 bases between them. The CDR3 is 17 residues long. Germline V gene data show CDR1 as SGHDT and CDR2 as YYEEEE. Here the CDR3 reads CASSIQALRVGNSPLHF. Here the CDR3 DNA reads TGTGCCAGCAGCATTCAAGCTCTCAGAGTCGGTAATTCACCCCTCCACTTT.

Only one count was recorded for this clonotype. The V gene is TRBV2, the J gene TRBJ2-5, with TRBD1 matching 8 bases. CDR3 length: 12 residues. Germline V gives CDR1 SNHLY, CDR2 FYNNEI. Germline trimming cut 8 bases from V and 7 bases from J; bases unmatched to any gene: 6. CDR3 amino acids: CASLGQGRTQYF. The CDR3 DNA is TGTGCCAGCCTAGGACAGGGAAGGACCCAGTACTTC. Based on the CDR3 plus reference TRBV2 and TRBJ2-5, the full variable domain is EPEVTQTPSHQVTQMGQEVILRCVPISNHLYFYWYRQILGQKVEFLVSFYNNEISEKSEIFDDQFSVERPDGSNFTLKIRSTKLEDSAMYFCASLGQGRTQYFGPGTRLLVL.

This chain's CDR3 is CASSYLFFSGGPGNEQFF. DNA for the CDR3: TGTGCCAGCAGTTACCTCTTCTTCTCGGGAGGGCCTGGGAATGAGCAGTTCTTC. The gene calls are TRBV6-5 and TRBJ2-1, with 8 bases aligning to TRBD2. Germline assignment: CDR1 MNHEY and CDR2 SVGAGI. Losses at the gene ends were 2 bases for V and 7 bases for J; bases not matched to a gene: 16. This CDR3 is built from 18 residues.

This clonotype was detected once. The chain has TRBV5-1 and TRBJ2-1, with D perhaps matching TRBD2 (6 bases). This CDR3 is built from 16 residues. V was trimmed by 3 bases and J by 2 bases, leaving 15 bases between them. Germline lookup yields CDR1 SGHRS and CDR2 YFSETQ. The CDR3 here is CASSSAWGGPYNEQFF. CDR3 nucleotides: TGCGCCAGCAGCTCCGCGTGGGGAGGCCCCTACAATGAGCAGTTCTTC.

The chain has TRBV6-6 and TRBJ2-3, with 10 bases fitting TRBD2. J gave up 7 bases and V 7 bases, and 8 bases lay outside the gene matches. The germline V gene has CDR1 MNHNY and CDR2 SVGAGI (reference sequence). This CDR3 region has 14 residues. The CDR3 nucleotides are TGTGCCAGCACCCATAGCGGGGGGCACAATACGCAGTATTTT. It encodes CASTHSGGHNTQYF.

The rearrangement links TRBV19 to TRBJ2-5; 7 bases fit TRBD2. Trimming cost V 6 bases and J 5 bases; bases outside gene matches: 6. Germline CDR1 is LNHDA and CDR2 is SQIVND (reference sequence). The length of the CDR3 is 13 residues. The CDR3 DNA sequence: TGTGCCAGTAGCGTGGGAGGGGCTGAGACCCAGTACTTC. Translation: CASSVGGAETQYF.

The V and J genes are TRBV7-6 and TRBJ2-1; no firm D call. The V gene's germline CDR1 is SGHVS and CDR2 FNYEAQ. The CDR3 spans 13 residues. V shed 5 bases and J shed 3 bases, with 8 bases lying between them. The CDR3 region has the DNA TGTGCCAGCAGCCCGCAGATCTACAATGAGCAGTTCTTC. This codes for CASSPQIYNEQFF.

CDR3 amino acids: CASSLDVGGYNEQFF. CDR3 in DNA: TGTGCCAGCAGCTTAGATGTTGGGGGTTACAATGAGCAGTTCTTC. V gene TRBV7-8 combines with J gene TRBJ2-1; either TRBD1 or TRBD2 may supply D (5 bases each). This CDR3 is built from 15 residues. The V and J ends lost 1 base and 4 bases respectively, with 11 bases between them. Germline CDR1 is SGHVS and CDR2 is FQNEAQ.

The chain recombines TRBV20-1 with TRBJ2-3; 11 bases fit TRBD2. Per the germline V gene, CDR1 is DFQATT and CDR2 is SNEGSKA (reference sequence). The CDR3 length is 19 residues. In DNA, the CDR3 is TGCAGCGCCCCTCTAGCGGGAGGATGGTTTAGGGGTAGCACAGATACGCAGTATTTT. Translating gives CSAPLAGGWFRGSTDTQYF.

The chain couples TRBV18 to TRBJ2-5; D is possibly TRBD1 (5 bases). The CDR3 has 12 residues. V was shortened by 5 bases and J by 5 bases, with 9 bases between the two germline ends. The germline gives CDR1 KGHSH, CDR2 LQKENI. In nucleotides, the CDR3 is TGTGCCAGCTCAACAGGACGGGAGACCCAGTACTTC. Its protein product is CASSTGRETQYF.

For the CDR3, the DNA is TGTGCCAGCAGCCGGGTCGGGAGCGGGAGGCATACCGGGGAGCTGTTTTTT. Protein: CASSRVGSGRHTGELFF. The chain links TRBV12-3 or TRBV12-4 to TRBJ2-2; 9 bases match TRBD2. V gave up 6 bases and J gave up 5 bases; unmatched junction bases: 13. CDR3 size: 17 residues.

A few counts support this clonotype. CDR3 in amino acids: CASSPRRRGRNTEAFF. The CDR3 nucleotides read TGTGCCAGCAGCCCCCGCCGTCGGGGAAGGAACACTGAAGCTTTCTTT. The chain carries TRBV7-9 and TRBJ1-1; D is uncertain. Deletions cut 5 bases from V and 1 base from J, with 17 bases between. The germline V gene has CDR1 SEHNR and CDR2 FQNEAQ (reference sequence). This CDR3 spans 16 amino acids. Variable domain in full (rest from reference TRBV7-9 and TRBJ1-1): DTGVSQNPRHKITKRGQNVTFRCDPISEHNRLYWYRQTLGQGPEFLTYFQNEAQLEKSRLLSDRFSAERPKGSFSTLEIQRTEQGDSAMYLCASSPRRRGRNTEAFFGQGTRLTVV.

This clonotype was observed a few times. The chain links TRBV19 to TRBJ2-2; tentatively, D is TRBD1 or TRBD2 (5 bases each). The germline V gene encodes CDR1 LNHDA and CDR2 SQIVND (reference sequence). The CDR3 is 14 amino acids. V was trimmed by 9 bases and J by 0 bases, leaving 11 bases between them. The CDR3 reads CASSGTANTGELFF. In nucleotides, the CDR3 is TGTGCCAGCTCGGGGACCGCGAACACCGGGGAGCTGTTTTTT.

The chain uses TRBV7-2 and TRBJ1-1; 11 positions match TRBD1. Trimming removed 4 bases from V and 5 bases from J; junction bases left unmatched: 6. The CDR3 is made up of 15 amino acids. In germline, CDR1 is SGHTA, CDR2 FQGNSA. For the CDR3, the DNA is TGTGCCAGCAGCTCGGGGACAGGGGGTAGGACTGAAGCTTTCTTT. This encodes CASSSGTGGRTEAFF.

This clonotype occurred a few times. The CDR3 sequence is CASSHRDTEAFF. The CDR3 DNA reads TGTGCCAGCTCACATAGGGACACTGAAGCTTTCTTT. The chain employs TRBV18 and TRBJ1-1; no reliable D call. V lost 4 bases, J lost 3 bases, and 6 bases lay in between. The germline V gene has CDR1 KGHSH and CDR2 LQKENI. This CDR3 is 12 amino acids long.

The rearrangement uses TRBV29-1 and TRBJ2-3, with 11 bases identical to TRBD2. Germline trimming cut 6 bases from V and 4 bases from J; bases unmatched to any gene: 12. Germline CDR1 and CDR2: SQVTM and ANQGSEA. The CDR3 totals 16 residues. CDR3 nucleotide sequence: TGCAGCGTCCGTGGTGATAGCGGGAGGGCCCCAGATACGCAGTATTTT. Translating it yields CSVRGDSGRAPDTQYF.

The CDR3 bases are TGTGCCAGCAGTTACGACTTTGGGGTCCAAGAGACCCAGTACTTC. Its protein product is CASSYDFGVQETQYF. J is TRBJ2-5 and V is TRBV6-5; D uncertain. The CDR3 spans 15 residues. The V gene's germline CDR1 is MNHEY and CDR2 SVGAGI. Trimming took off 2 bases at V and 1 base at J, with 11 bases between the two ends.

The chain couples TRBV7-3 to TRBJ2-3; 7 nucleotides match TRBD1. V lost 3 bases, J lost 5 bases, and 5 bases stayed unmatched. This CDR3 contains 14 residues. The germline CDR1 and CDR2 sequences are SGHTA and FQGTGA. For the CDR3, the DNA is TGTGCCAGCAGCTTGACAGGGTTGGGAGATACGCAGTATTTT. Its protein is CASSLTGLGDTQYF. Combining the CDR3 with reference TRBV7-3 and TRBJ2-3 gives the whole variable domain GAGVSQTPSNKVTEKGKYVELRCDPISGHTALYWYRQSLGQGPEFLIYFQGTGAADDSGLPNDRFFAVRPEGSVSTLKIQRTERGDSAVYLCASSLTGLGDTQYFGPGTRLTVL.

The CDR3 loop reads CAWRRGSGTEAFF. The CDR3 nucleotides read TGTGCCTGGCGGCGGGGGAGTGGCACTGAAGCTTTCTTT. The rearrangement uses TRBV30 and TRBJ1-1; possibly TRBD1 for D (5 bases). This CDR3 spans 13 amino acids. The germline V gene encodes CDR1 GTSNPN and CDR2 SVGIG (reference sequence). V was pared by 5 bases and J by 4 bases, with 14 bases between. Looking up the rest from reference TRBV30 and TRBJ1-1 gives the full variable domain: SQTIHQWPATLVQPVGSPLSLECTVEGTSNPNLYWYRQAAGRGLQLLFYSVGIGQISSEVPQNLSASRPQDRQFILSSKKLLLSDSGFYLCAWRRGSGTEAFFGQGTRLTVV.